These 23 T cell receptor beta chains came from one sample sequenced in a study of shared clonotypes between healthy human individuals. Measured with immunoSEQ multiplex PCR; TCRdb has only the in-frame clones, and not every one. The sample records some 360,000 clones, around 70% being singletons. Sequenced input: memory CD4+ T cells sorted from blood. Subset indicated: CD45RA-negative fraction. The receptors originated from a man aged 25 to 40 in good health.

The chain employs TRBV5-1 and TRBJ2-5, with 8 nucleotides matching TRBD2. The J segment lost 4 bases and the V segment lost 3 bases, leaving 5 bases of the junction unmatched. Germline CDR1 SGHRS, CDR2 YFSETQ. CDR3 length equals 14 residues. CDR3 loop: CASSYAGGGETQYF. CDR3 DNA sequence: TGCGCCAGCAGCTACGCGGGGGGAGGAGAGACCCAGTACTTC.

This clone occurred a few times. The chain uses TRBV5-4 and TRBJ1-1; tentatively, D is TRBD1 (6 bases). Germline V lookup: CDR1 SGHNT, CDR2 YYREEE (reference sequence). V lost 4 bases to trimming and J lost 2 bases, with 18 bases between them. This CDR3 is built from 16 residues. Here the CDR3 DNA reads TGTGCCAGCAGCATCGGGGGCCGGGACGGTAACACTGAAGCTTTCTTT. Protein sequence: CASSIGGRDGNTEAFF.

The V and J genes are TRBV5-4 and TRBJ2-1, with D perhaps TRBD1 or TRBD2 (6 bases each). The CDR3 totals 17 residues. Germline V gene sequence: CDR1 SGHNT, CDR2 YYREEE (reference sequence). The V end lost 0 bases, the J end lost 0 bases, and 13 bases lay between the germline ends. The CDR3 DNA sequence: TGTGCCAGCAGCTTGGCCTGGGGGGCAGGCTCCTACAATGAGCAGTTCTTC. Protein product: CASSLAWGAGSYNEQFF.

The V gene is TRBV11-2, the J gene TRBJ1-2, with D unclear. This CDR3 contains 13 residues. With 1 base removed from V and 2 bases from J, the gap between germline ends came to 5 bases. CDR1 is SGHAT, CDR2 FQNNGV, per germline. The DNA of the CDR3 is TGTGCCAGCAGCTTAGCGCGAAACTATGGCTACACCTTC. Translation gives CASSLARNYGYTF.

The rearrangement joins TRBV10-1 to TRBJ2-2, with unresolved D. CDR3 length: 13 amino acids. Trimming pared 3 bases from V and 4 bases from J, leaving 6 bases between. Germline assignment: CDR1 WNHNN and CDR2 SYGVQD (reference sequence). The CDR3 sequence is CASSEQFTGELFF. The CDR3 bases are TGCGCCAGCAGTGAACAGTTCACCGGGGAGCTGTTTTTT.

This chain joins TRBV5-1 and TRBJ2-3; 9 nucleotides match TRBD1. The V gene's germline CDR1 is SGHRS and CDR2 YFSETQ. The CDR3 contains 17 residues. V shed 3 bases and J 1 base; nucleotides not matched to a gene: 9. CDR3 protein: CASSSQPGQGRTDTQYF. The CDR3 bases are TGCGCCAGCAGCTCCCAACCGGGACAGGGTCGCACAGATACGCAGTATTTT.

V usage is TRBV27 and J usage is TRBJ2-7; 7 bases are shared with TRBD1. Losses at the gene ends were 5 bases for V and 3 bases for J; bases not matched to a gene: 7. From germline, CDR1 is MNHEY and CDR2 SMNVEV (reference sequence). The CDR3 runs 14 residues. CDR3 sequence reads: CASSRRTGLYEQYF. DNA of the CDR3: TGTGCCAGCAGTCGCCGGACAGGCCTCTACGAGCAGTACTTC.

The chain combines TRBV19 with TRBJ2-1; D is perhaps TRBD2 (5 bases). Germline CDR1 LNHDA, CDR2 SQIVND (reference sequence). V was clipped by 4 bases and J by 12 bases, with 19 bases between them. CDR3 length: 14 amino acids. CDR3 in amino acids: CASSKSPVIEGQFF. The CDR3 bases are TGTGCCAGTAGTAAATCCCCGGTTATCGAGGGGCAGTTCTTC. The full variable domain, rest sourced from reference TRBV19 and TRBJ2-1, is DGGITQSPKYLFRKEGQNVTLSCEQNLNHDAMYWYRQDPGQGLRLIYYSQIVNDFQKGDIAEGYSVSREKKESFPLTVTSAQKNPTAFYLCASSKSPVIEGQFFGPGTRLTVL.

This chain uses TRBV6-1 with TRBJ1-5; TRBD1 is a possible D gene (5 bases). The germline V gene encodes CDR1 MNHNS and CDR2 SASEGT. Trimming stripped 5 bases from V and 2 bases from J, with 7 bases between. This CDR3 is built from 13 residues. CDR3 loop: CASSRGGNQPQHF. CDR3 nucleotides: TGTGCCAGCAGTCGGGGGGGCAATCAGCCCCAGCATTTT.

In its sample, this clone was seen a few times. This chain uses TRBV10-2 with TRBJ2-7; D remains unclear. Germline V CDR1 and CDR2: WSHSY, SAAADI. Trimming took off 6 bases at V and 3 bases at J, with 15 bases between the two ends. This CDR3 comprises 14 residues. CDR3 region: CASRINAYSYEQYF. The CDR3 DNA reads as TGCGCCAGCAGAATTAATGCGTACAGCTACGAGCAGTACTTC.

The V call is TRBV10-1, the J call TRBJ2-5; the D gene could be TRBD1 or TRBD2 (5 bases each). Per the germline V gene, CDR1 is WNHNN and CDR2 is SYGVQD (reference sequence). V lost 0 bases to trimming and J lost 5 bases, with 13 bases between them. This CDR3 has 15 amino acids. In DNA form, the CDR3 reads TGCGCCAGCAGTGAGTCCGGGACCCGACTCGAGACCCAGTACTTC. Protein: CASSESGTRLETQYF.

The J gene is TRBJ2-2, the V gene TRBV7-2; D gene unclear. Germline V gene lookup returns CDR1 SGHTA and CDR2 FQGNSA. CDR3 length equals 15 residues. Trimming took 5 bases from V and 3 from J, leaving 13 bases between them. The CDR3 DNA reads as TGTGCCAGCAGCCGTCTCCGAGCCGACACCGGGGAGCTGTTTTTT. Its translation is CASSRLRADTGELFF. The full variable domain, completed using reference TRBV7-2 and TRBJ2-2, is GAGVSQSPSNKVTEKGKDVELRCDPISGHTALYWYRQSLGQGLEFLIYFQGNSAPDKSGLPSDRFSAERTGGSVSTLTIQRTQQEDSAVYLCASSRLRADTGELFFGEGSRLTVL.

V gene TRBV6-5 combines with J gene TRBJ1-1; D gene ambiguous. CDR1 and CDR2 (germline): MNHEY, SVGAGI. The CDR3 covers 15 residues. The germline V and J ends were trimmed by 6 bases and 5 bases, with 19 bases remaining between them. CDR3 in amino acids: CASRQNLQRGTEAFF. CDR3 coding DNA: TGTGCCAGCAGACAAAATTTACAGCGAGGGACTGAAGCTTTCTTT.

On this clone: The sample has other DNA sequences that encode this CDR3 too. The chain joins TRBV2 to TRBJ2-5; D is possibly TRBD1 (6 bases). Germline V CDR1 and CDR2: SNHLY, FYNNEI. CDR3 length equals 13 residues. Trimming removed 5 bases from V and 2 bases from J, with 9 bases in between. The CDR3 sequence is CASSRDIQETQYF. CDR3 nucleotides: TGTGCCAGCAGTCGGGACATTCAAGAGACCCAGTACTTC. Based on the CDR3 plus reference TRBV2 and TRBJ2-5, the full variable domain is EPEVTQTPSHQVTQMGQEVILRCVPISNHLYFYWYRQILGQKVEFLVSFYNNEISEKSEIFDDQFSVERPDGSNFTLKIRSTKLEDSAMYFCASSRDIQETQYFGPGTRLLVL.

CDR3 in DNA: TGTGCCAGCAGCCCCGGACTAGCTGGGGAGAATGAGCAGTTCTTC. It encodes CASSPGLAGENEQFF. This sequence joins TRBV7-8 and TRBJ2-1; 8 bases align to TRBD2. The CDR3 extends over 15 amino acids. J lost 7 bases, V lost 5 bases, and 10 bases had no gene match. The germline gives CDR1 SGHVS, CDR2 FQNEAQ.

The chain couples TRBV30 to TRBJ1-5; 7 nucleotides align to TRBD1. The CDR3 extends over 15 amino acids. J was trimmed by 3 bases and V by 1 base; bases with no gene match: 6. Germline assignment: CDR1 GTSNPN and CDR2 SVGIG (reference sequence). The CDR3 region is CAWSATGDLNQPQHF. Here the CDR3 DNA reads TGTGCCTGGAGTGCTACAGGGGACCTCAATCAGCCCCAGCATTTT.

CDR3 nucleotides: TGTGCCAGTAGTAGCAGGGATTACTATGGCTACACCTTC. It yields the protein CASSSRDYYGYTF. The chain joins TRBV19 to TRBJ1-2; D may be TRBD1 (5 bases). The CDR3 spans 13 residues. V lost 4 bases and J 3 bases, leaving 9 bases between the germline ends. From germline, CDR1 is LNHDA and CDR2 SQIVND (reference sequence). The full variable domain, in which reference TRBV19 and TRBJ1-2 provide the parts outside the CDR3, is DGGITQSPKYLFRKEGQNVTLSCEQNLNHDAMYWYRQDPGQGLRLIYYSQIVNDFQKGDIAEGYSVSREKKESFPLTVTSAQKNPTAFYLCASSSRDYYGYTFGSGTRLTVV.

The V call is TRBV28, the J call TRBJ1-5, with D perhaps matching TRBD1 (5 bases). V lost 5 bases, J lost 9 bases, and 11 bases lay in between. This CDR3 comprises 12 residues. CDR1 and CDR2 (germline): MDHEN, SYDVKM. CDR3 loop: CASSLSGRPQHF. DNA of the CDR3: TGTGCCAGCAGTCTCTCGGGACGGCCCCAGCATTTT.

The chain recombines TRBV5-5 with TRBJ2-3, with TRBD2 matching 9 bases. The germline gives CDR1 SGHKS, CDR2 YYEKEE (reference sequence). V lost 3 bases and J lost 2; bases outside the gene matches: 7. CDR3 size: 16 residues. This chain's CDR3 is CASSSLAGSPTDTQYF. In DNA, the CDR3 is TGTGCCAGCAGCTCCCTAGCGGGATCCCCCACAGATACGCAGTATTTT. Variable domain in full (rest from reference TRBV5-5 and TRBJ2-3): DAGVTQSPTHLIKTRGQQVTLRCSPISGHKSVSWYQQVLGQGPQFIFQYYEKEERGRGNFPDRFSARQFPNYSSELNVNALLLGDSALYLCASSSLAGSPTDTQYFGPGTRLTVL.

The CDR3 bases are TGTGCCAGCAGGGGGGTCTCCTACAATGAGCAGTTCTTC. The encoded protein is CASRGVSYNEQFF. J is TRBJ2-1 and V is TRBV28, with D tentatively TRBD1 or TRBD2 (5 bases each). Germline values: CDR1 MDHEN, CDR2 SYDVKM. Trimming removed 6 bases at V and 0 bases at J, with 6 bases between. This CDR3 is built from 13 residues. Full variable domain (missing parts from reference TRBV28 and TRBJ2-1): DVKVTQSSRYLVKRTGEKVFLECVQDMDHENMFWYRQDPGLGLRLIYFSYDVKMKEKGDIPEGYSVSREKKERFSLILESASTNQTSMYLCASRGVSYNEQFFGPGTRLTVL.

This clone showed up just once. The gene calls are TRBV5-1 and TRBJ2-1; D remains ambiguous. This CDR3 contains 14 residues. Trimming pared 4 bases from V and 0 bases from J, leaving 8 bases between. Germline V gene data show CDR1 as SGHRS and CDR2 as YFSETQ. DNA of the CDR3: TGCGCCAGCAGCCATATGAGCTCCTACAATGAGCAGTTCTTC. As protein: CASSHMSSYNEQFF.

V and J are TRBV7-6 and TRBJ2-5; 7 nucleotides line up with TRBD2. There are 15 residues in the CDR3. Germline CDR1 reads SGHVS; CDR2 reads FNYEAQ. V shed 5 bases and J 4 bases; nucleotides not matched to a gene: 10. The CDR3, as DNA: TGTGCCAGCAGCCCTCTGGGGGGAGGGGTAGAGACCCAGTACTTC. The encoded protein is CASSPLGGGVETQYF.

There are many counts of this clone. The sample carries other DNA sequences with the same CDR3. The chain has TRBV6-1 and TRBJ2-7; TRBD1 is a possible D gene (5 bases). CDR1 and CDR2 (germline): MNHNS, SASEGT. V dropped 4 bases and J dropped 2 bases, with 12 bases sitting between them. The CDR3 totals 14 residues. CDR3 bases: TGTGCCAGCAGTGGATACCAGGGTACCTACGAGCAGTACTTC. This translates into CASSGYQGTYEQYF.